Given below is one T cell receptor beta chain in context. Per germline, CDR1 SGHTA and CDR2 FQGNSA. The CDR3 sequence is 15 residues long. The junction had 11 bases not matched to a gene; V was cut back by 7 bases and J by 8 bases. The entry originates in a study of glioma-infiltrating T cells after dendritic cell vaccination. Sequencing used immunoSEQ multiplex PCR; TCRdb keeps in-frame clones, though not all of them. The sample contains more than 55,000 clones, 85% to 90% of which appear only once. The time point: after dendritic cell vaccination, including at tumor progression/relapse. This chain links TRBV7-2 with TRBJ1-6; TRBD1 aligns across 7 bases. The sequence derives from a human donor with glioblastoma. The sequencing here drew on blood, taken after dendritic cell vaccination. The CDR3 region has the DNA TGTGCCAGCATGCGACAGGGCCTTACCTATTCACCCCTCCACTTT. Encoded protein: CASMRQGLTYSPLHF.